This TCR beta chain was profiled in a study of blood T cell repertoires in COVID-19. Study background: The samples span acute and convalescent COVID-19 from the United States, Italy and Spain. In each case, the material was cDNA or gDNA derived from T cells, B-cell-depleted T cells, or PBMCs.

Germline CDR1 and CDR2: SGHNT and YYREEE (reference sequence). The CDR3 extends over 14 amino acids. J lost 4 bases, V lost 4 bases, and 8 bases had no gene match. In the authors' methods: Counts of nucleated cells, estimated from reference gene primer amplification, were obtained. TCRdb's table, derived via immunoSEQ multiplex PCR, lists solely in-frame clones and lacks some. V, J and clone size were drawn from that table, and D and trimming were deduced from the DNA. This sample yields some 70,000 clones, of which around 87% are seen a single time; more than 4.5% belongs to the top ten. This clonotype was obtained from a man in his fifties or sixties with acute or convalescent COVID-19. The chain joins TRBV5-4 to TRBJ2-7; TRBD1 aligns across 7 bases. The sample was peripheral blood. CDR3 loop: CASSPPGQLYEQYF. The CDR3 region has the DNA TGTGCCAGCAGCCCTCCGGGACAGCTGTACGAGCAGTACTTC.